These 22 T cell receptor beta chains originate from one sample sequenced in a study of T cell clonality in common variable immunodeficiency. Assay: immunoSEQ multiplex PCR; the TCRdb copy retains only in-frame clones and omits some. Listed for the sample are tens of thousands of clones, none seen a single time. The sequenced sample was peripheral blood mononuclear cells. The receptor set was obtained from a person aged 18-70 years in good health.

By sample share, this clone is medium-sized. The read ends 3 residues before the CDR3 terminus; that terminus is restored from the germline J gene. The rearrangement uses TRBV20-1 and TRBJ2-2; TRBD2 agrees at 10 bases. Trimming took 5 bases from V and 6 from J; bases not matched to a gene: 9. Germline CDR1 and CDR2: DFQATT and SNEGSKA (reference sequence). CDR3 length: 15 amino acids. CDR3 in amino acids: CSAVASGSISGELFF. Partial CDR3 DNA: TGCAGTGCTGTAGCTAGCGGGAGTATTTCCGGGGAG.

This clone was recorded at least ten times. The CDR3 end is not reached by the read, which stops 3 residues before it; the germline J gene fills it in. The chain has TRBV20-1 and TRBJ1-6, with D perhaps matching TRBD1 (6 bases). Trimming stripped 3 bases from V and 7 bases from J, with 13 bases between. Germline assignment: CDR1 DFQATT and CDR2 SNEGSKA (reference sequence). The CDR3 contains 14 residues. The covered CDR3 bases are TGCAGTGCTAGGACGACAGGACCGAATTCACCC. This codes for CSARTTGPNSP. The entire CDR3 reads CSARTTGPNSPLHF.

This clone was observed at least ten times. Read coverage stops 3 residues before the CDR3 terminus; the germline J gene supplies the remainder. This chain uses TRBV7-8 with TRBJ2-1; perhaps TRBD1 as D (6 bases). Trimming removed 4 bases at V and 7 bases at J, with 17 bases between. CDR1 is SGHVS, CDR2 FQNEAQ, per germline. CDR3 length: 15 residues. CDR3 region: CASSWDGQYFNEQFF. Incomplete CDR3 DNA: TGTGCCAGCAGCTGGGACGGACAGTATTTTAATGAG.

This clone was counted ten times or more. Coverage ceases 3 residues before the CDR3 finishes, and the germline J gene fills in the end. The chain employs TRBV5-4 and TRBJ2-7, with D possibly being TRBD2 (6 bases). The CDR3 has 15 residues. Germline V CDR1 and CDR2: SGHNT, YYREEE (reference sequence). Trimming pared 4 bases from V and 5 bases from J, leaving 19 bases between. The sequenced CDR3 bases are TGTGCCAGCAGCCCTGGGACTTCTCTAATCCACGAG. Encoded protein: CASSPGTSLIHE. In full, the CDR3 is CASSPGTSLIHEQYF.

This clone was counted ten times or more. Read data end 3 residues before the CDR3 end; the end is taken from the germline J gene. The gene calls are TRBV6-1 and TRBJ2-3; 7 bases are shared with TRBD1. The CDR3 spans 15 residues. Germline V gene data show CDR1 as MNHNS and CDR2 as SASEGT. With V trimmed by 0 bases and J by 8 bases, 8 bases remained unmatched. Here the CDR3 reads CASSEAGQAGGTQYF. Incomplete CDR3 DNA: TGTGCCAGCAGTGAAGCCGGACAGGCCGGAGGTACG.

This clone was counted ten times or more. The read is 3 residues too short to cover the CDR3 end, so that end is filled in from the germline J gene. The chain couples TRBV3-1 (or the pseudogene TRBV3-2) to TRBJ2-1, with 14 bases fitting TRBD2. Trimming at V came to 4 bases and at J to 7 bases, leaving 3 bases not matched to a gene. The CDR3 consists of 15 residues. The germline V gene has CDR1 LGHDT and CDR2 YNNKEL (reference sequence). CDR3 bases read: TGTGCCAGCAGCCTCGGGACTAGCGGGAGTAATGAG. Translating it yields CASSLGTSGSNE. The CDR3, in full, reads CASSLGTSGSNEQFF.

In its sample, this clone was seen many times. At one boundary the junction diverges from the germline segment, which might be a read error. The read ends 3 residues early relative to the CDR3; the germline J gene fills the gap. J is TRBJ2-2 and V is TRBV4-2; 11 nucleotides align to TRBD2. Germline-derived CDR1 and CDR2 are LGHNA and YNFKEQ. The CDR3 has 18 amino acids. The covered CDR3 bases are TGCGCCAGCAGCCAAGATGGTAGCGGGAGGGCCCCTTGGCGGGAG. Translating it yields CASSQDGSGRAPWRE. The entire CDR3 reads CASSQDGSGRAPWRELFF.

This clone was observed at least ten times. Coverage ceases 3 residues before the CDR3 finishes, and the germline J gene fills in the end. V usage is TRBV2 and J usage is TRBJ2-7, with 12 bases that match TRBD2. V lost 3 bases, J lost 3 bases, and 12 bases stayed unmatched. The germline V gene encodes CDR1 SNHLY and CDR2 FYNNEI. The CDR3 is made up of 18 amino acids. The DNA read from the CDR3 is TGTGCCAGCAGTGACCCGTCGGCTAGCGGGAGGGCCTTCTACGAG. Residues: CASSDPSASGRAFYE. The whole CDR3 sequence reads CASSDPSASGRAFYEQYF.

This clone was observed at least ten times. The read comes to an end 3 residues before the CDR3 does, leaving the germline J gene to fill in the end. The V gene is TRBV18, the J gene TRBJ2-1, with 10 bases aligning to TRBD2. Trimming took 4 bases from V and 8 from J; bases not matched to a gene: 5. CDR1 is KGHSH, CDR2 LQKENI, per germline. The CDR3 is 14 residues long. CDR3 bases read: TGTGCCAGCTCACTAGCGGGAGGTCTCGATGAG. This sequence encodes CASSLAGGLDE. Given in full, the CDR3 is CASSLAGGLDEQFF.

This clone has a handful of counts. The read terminates 3 residues ahead of where the CDR3 ends, so the germline J gene completes it. V and J are TRBV11-2 and TRBJ1-2; 7 bases agree with TRBD1. Germline CDR1 and CDR2: SGHAT and FQNNGV. The CDR3 is 11 residues long. The CDR3 DNA, read in part, is TGTGCCAGCACCCAGGGGGAGGGC. It translates to CASTQGEG. Given in full, the CDR3 is CASTQGEGYTF.

This clone has ten or more counts. The covered CDR3 bases are TGTGCCAGCAGCTACCTGGGAGGGGCTAGCACAGATACG. This codes for CASSYLGGASTDT. The whole CDR3 protein is CASSYLGGASTDTQYF. The chain links TRBV7-8 to TRBJ2-3, with 7 bases identical to TRBD2. The DNA ends 3 residues before the CDR3 does, and the rest of the CDR3 is filled in from the germline J gene. Germline CDR1 reads SGHVS; CDR2 reads FQNEAQ. The CDR3 spans 16 residues. V lost 4 bases, J lost 0 bases, and 7 bases stayed unmatched. Based on the CDR3 plus reference TRBV7-8 and TRBJ2-3, the full variable domain is GAGVSQSPRYKVAKRGQDVALRCDPISGHVSLFWYQQALGQGPEFLTYFQNEAQLDKSGLPSDRFFAERPEGSVSTLKIQRTQQEDSAVYLCASSYLGGASTDTQYFGPGTRLTVL.

As regards this clone: Coverage ceases 3 residues before the CDR3 finishes, and the germline J gene fills in the end. The chain has TRBV20-1 and TRBJ1-2; tentative D call: TRBD1 (6 bases). CDR1 and CDR2 (germline): DFQATT, SNEGSKA (reference sequence). The CDR3 spans 14 residues. V gave up 6 bases and J gave up 0 bases, with 14 bases separating them. CDR3 residues: CSATEGDSNYGYTF. The sequenced part of the CDR3 DNA is TGCAGTGCCACGGAGGGGGATTCTAACTATGGC.

Points on this clone: With the read ending 3 residues before the CDR3 end, the germline J gene is used to fill in that end. V usage is TRBV10-2 and J usage is TRBJ2-5, with 11 positions matching TRBD2. Per germline, CDR1 WSHSY and CDR2 SAAADI. This CDR3 contains 16 residues. The ends lost 5 bases at V and 3 bases at J; junction bases unmatched: 8. The CDR3 bases that were read are TGCGCCAGCAGTTCTACCGGGACTAGCGGAAAAGAGACC. Amino acid sequence: CASSSTGTSGKET. The entire CDR3 is CASSSTGTSGKETQYF.

In its sample, this clone was seen many times. The CDR3 end lies 3 residues beyond the end of the read and is filled in from the germline J gene. This chain connects TRBV28 to TRBJ2-5, with 10 bases aligning to TRBD2. The CDR3 extends over 14 amino acids. Germline CDR1 and CDR2: MDHEN and SYDVKM. Losses at the gene ends were 7 bases for V and 5 bases for J; bases not matched to a gene: 7. The CDR3 bases that were read are TGTGCCAGCACCCCTAGCGGGAGCGGTGAGACC. Encoded protein: CASTPSGSGET. The complete CDR3 sequence is CASTPSGSGETQYF.

Many counts were recorded for this clone. The CDR3 end lies 3 residues beyond the end of the read and is filled in from the germline J gene. The gene calls are TRBV30 and TRBJ2-7; 12 bases fit TRBD2. V shed 7 bases and J 0 bases; nucleotides not matched to a gene: 1. CDR1 and CDR2 from the germline V gene are GTSNPN and SVGIG (reference sequence). This CDR3 has 13 residues. CDR3 amino acids: CASSGRGSYEQYF. The DNA read from the CDR3 is TGTGCCTCTAGCGGGAGGGGCTCCTACGAG.

This clone was recorded at least ten times. The CDR3 end is not reached by the read, which stops 3 residues before it; the germline J gene fills it in. The chain combines TRBV20-1 with TRBJ1-1; D might be TRBD1 (5 bases). The CDR3 is made up of 14 amino acids. The V gene lost 7 bases and the J gene lost 0 bases, with 15 bases spanning the gap. CDR1 and CDR2 from the germline V gene are DFQATT and SNEGSKA (reference sequence). The part of the CDR3 DNA that was read is TGCAGTGGGTCCAGGGTTATAATGAACACTGAA. Its protein is CSGSRVIMNTE. The CDR3 reads in full as CSGSRVIMNTEAFF.

In this sample, this clone turned up many times. The read gets to within 3 residues of the CDR3 end, and the germline J gene fills in the rest. V and J are TRBV2 and TRBJ1-4; 9 bases match TRBD1. The CDR3 has 14 residues. V trimming: 6 bases; J trimming: 8 bases; junction bases outside the gene matches: 7. From germline, CDR1 is SNHLY and CDR2 FYNNEI. CDR3 bases read: TGTGCCAGCAGGGATAGACAGGGGGGCGAAAAA. It codes for CASRDRQGGEK. The full CDR3 protein reads CASRDRQGGEKLFF.

This clone was observed at least ten times. The read is 3 residues too short to cover the CDR3 end, so that end is filled in from the germline J gene. V is TRBV5-1 and J is TRBJ2-3; 9 positions match TRBD2. V shed 1 base and J 1 base; nucleotides not matched to a gene: 10. The germline gives CDR1 SGHRS, CDR2 YFSETQ. The CDR3 totals 18 residues. Here the CDR3 reads CASSLMASGILGTDTQYF. The DNA read from the CDR3 is TGCGCCAGCAGCTTGATGGCTAGCGGGATTCTTGGCACAGATACG.

This clone was recorded at least ten times. A junction boundary mismatches the germline segment, possibly from a read error. CDR3 bases read: TGTGCTAGCAGCTTAGCTGGGACAAGAGAGACC. Residues: CASSLAGTRET. The CDR3 in full is CASSLAGTRETQYF. This sequence joins TRBV7-7 and TRBJ2-5; tentatively, D is TRBD1 (6 bases). The read terminates 3 residues before the CDR3 end, so the remaining end is supplied by the germline J gene. Germline CDR1 SSHAT, CDR2 FNYEAQ (reference sequence). The CDR3 totals 14 residues.

This clone was recorded many times. The CDR3 goes on 3 residues after the read ends, and that part is filled in from the germline J gene. The gene calls are TRBV12-5 and TRBJ2-2; 11 nucleotides match TRBD2. The germline gives CDR1 LGHNT, CDR2 FRNRAP. The V segment lost 2 bases and the J segment 5 bases; nucleotides outside the gene matches: 10. The CDR3 runs 18 residues. CDR3 in amino acids: CASGLRVSGRVITGELFF. The covered CDR3 bases are TGTGCTAGTGGTTTGCGGGTTAGCGGGAGGGTAATTACCGGGGAG. Complete variable domain (other parts from reference TRBV12-5 and TRBJ2-2): DARVTQTPRHKVTEMGQEVTMRCQPILGHNTVFWYRQTMMQGLELLAYFRNRAPLDDSGMPKDRFSAEMPDATLATLKIQPSEPRDSAVYFCASGLRVSGRVITGELFFGEGSRLTVL.

This clone has at least ten counts. The CDR3 sequence is CASSKGTAEKLFF. CDR3 DNA, as far as it was read: TGTGCCAGCTCAAAGGGGACAGCCGAAAAA. The chain has TRBV18 and TRBJ1-4; 7 bases match TRBD1. The read ends 3 residues before the CDR3 terminus; that terminus is restored from the germline J gene. The CDR3 spans 13 residues. Trimming removed 5 bases from V and 8 bases from J; junction bases left unmatched: 5. Germline assignment: CDR1 KGHSH and CDR2 LQKENI.

This clone was recorded at least ten times. The observed sequence ends 3 residues before the CDR3 terminus, with the missing tail filled in from the germline J gene. The V gene is TRBV18, the J gene TRBJ2-3, with 11 bases that match TRBD1. This CDR3 comprises 16 residues. Looked up from germline, CDR1 is KGHSH and CDR2 is LQKENI. V lost 5 bases to trimming and J lost 4 bases; unmatched junction nucleotides: 8. The CDR3 spells CASSFTGTGGPDTQYF. The CDR3 DNA, read in part, is TGTGCCAGCTCATTCACCGGGACAGGGGGGCCAGATACG.